This paragraph reports one T cell receptor beta chain. Antigen: not known. This specimen belongs to a study of cytomegalovirus exposure and HLA in healthy donors. Study-wide results and caveats: A later analysis linked 15,000 to 20,000 TCR beta sequences to HLA alleles at 0.05 false discovery rate.

This CDR3 spans 14 amino acids. Germline lookup yields CDR1 MGHDK and CDR2 SYGVNS. The V and J ends lost 7 bases and 7 bases, in that order; junction bases with no gene match: 8. The PCR made use of 60 Vbeta and 13 Jbeta primers. The method was immunoSEQ multiplex PCR; TCRdb's version includes in-frame clones alone and lacks a portion of them. This table has nearly 200,000 clones, approximately 83% appearing once. Nominally healthy donors provided the samples, though records likely missed some immune exposures. The chain employs TRBV25-1 and TRBJ2-1, with 9 bases fitting TRBD1. The sequenced sample consisted of PBMCs. This TCR came from a boy younger than 10 in good health and CMV-seronegative. The CDR3 sequence: CASTGGQGVNEQFF. The CDR3 DNA reads as TGTGCCAGCACGGGGGGACAGGGTGTAAATGAGCAGTTCTTC.